These T cell receptor beta chains were read from a single sample in a study of CD8 T cells in ankylosing spondylitis. TCRdb re-derived calls from the 5' RACE reads in MiXCR, one entry per CDR3 protein. This sample has about 240,000 distinct CDR3 sequences, with less than 10% found just once. The specimen was blood, either unsorted or a sorted T cell fraction (not recorded which). All receptors derive from a male donor with ankylosing spondylitis or in good health (not recorded which). CDR3s include the opening cysteine and the closing phenylalanine or tryptophan. D genes are given only for firm matches. Not every row has a clone size; where given, it reads once, few, many or a size class.

D gene,V gene,clone size,J gene,CDR3 DNA,CDR3 protein
TRBD1,TRBV4-3,many,TRBJ1-6,TGCGCCAGCAGCCAAGATTGGTTGGACAGGCTGGCCGAAGCCCTCCACTTT,CASSQDWLDRLAEALHF
TRBD2,TRBV10-3,many,TRBJ2-5,TGTGCCATCAGTGAAAACGGGGGGGGGGAGACCCAGTACTTC,CAISENGGGETQYF
TRBD2,TRBV9,many,TRBJ2-1,TGTGCCAGCAGCGTAAGGCTAGCGGGAGATGAGCAGTTCTTC,CASSVRLAGDEQFF
TRBD1,TRBV5-6,many,TRBJ2-7,TGTGCCAGCAGCCCACGGGACAGATATTACGAGCAGTACTTC,CASSPRDRYYEQYF
-,TRBV4-1,many,TRBJ2-1,TGCGCCAGCAGCCAAGAGGTCGGTGAGCAGTTCTTC,CASSQEVGEQFF
-,TRBV20-1,many,TRBJ2-7,TGCAGTGCCCGGTTTAGAGATTACTACGAGCAGTACTTC,CSARFRDYYEQYF
-,TRBV20-1,many,TRBJ1-6,TGCAGTGCTAGGGGTCGGAATTCACCCCTCCACTTT,CSARGRNSPLHF
TRBD2,TRBV5-1,many,TRBJ2-1,TGCGCCAGCAGCTTTGCCGGGACTAGCGGTTACAATGAGCAGTTCTTC,CASSFAGTSGYNEQFF
TRBD2,TRBV20-1,few,TRBJ2-1,TGCAGTGCTAGAGATGGACAGCGGGGGACCTACAATGAGCAGTTCTTC,CSARDGQRGTYNEQFF
-,TRBV2,many,TRBJ1-2,TGTGCCAGCCAAAAGGAGGGTGTCAATGGCTACACCTTC,CASQKEGVNGYTF
-,TRBV6-2/TRBV6-3,many,TRBJ2-3,TGTGCCAGCAAACCCCCGACCGGTTCTAGCACAGATACGCAGTATTTT,CASKPPTGSSTDTQYF
TRBD1,TRBV12-3/TRBV12-4,-,TRBJ2-1,TGTGCCAGCAGTTTAGCGGACAGGGGGAATGAGCAGTTCTTC,CASSLADRGNEQFF
-,TRBV21-1,many,TRBJ2-3,-,CASSKVDTVAGGTDTQYF
TRBD1,TRBV5-1,many,TRBJ1-4,TGCGCCAGCAGCTCCGGGACAGGGCCGCCCAATGAAAAACTGTTTTTT,CASSSGTGPPNEKLFF
TRBD2,TRBV6-2/TRBV6-3,many,TRBJ2-7,TGTGCCAGTACTAGGGGACTAGAAGGCTACGAGCAGTACTTC,CASTRGLEGYEQYF
-,TRBV12-3/TRBV12-4,many,TRBJ2-5,TGTGCCAGCGAGATTCGGGGGAGCCAGTACTTC,CASEIRGSQYF
-,TRBV7-8,many,TRBJ2-7,TGTGCCAGCAGCTTACTAGGCTCCTACGAGCAGTACTTC,CASSLLGSYEQYF
-,TRBV5-1,many,TRBJ2-1,TGCGCCAGCAGCTTGTCACTTTCGGAGCAGTTCTTC,CASSLSLSEQFF
-,TRBV20-1,many,TRBJ1-1,TGCAGTGCTACGCCCCGGATGAACACTGAAGCTTTCTTT,CSATPRMNTEAFF
TRBD1,TRBV5-1,many,TRBJ2-3,TGCGCCAGCAGCGTGACAGGGGGCCGCACAGATACGCAGTATTTT,CASSVTGGRTDTQYF
TRBD2,TRBV3-1,-,TRBJ2-3,TGTGCCATCAGCCGAAGGGGTGTGTCGAGCGGGGGAGAGACAGATACGCAGTATTTT,CAISRRGVSSGGETDTQYF
-,TRBV6-2/TRBV6-3,-,TRBJ2-5,TGTGCCAGCAGCGAAACGACACAAGAGACCCAGTACTTC,CASSETTQETQYF
-,TRBV29-1,many,TRBJ2-7,TGCAGCGTTATTTCAGACGAGCAGTACTTC,CSVISDEQYF
TRBD2,TRBV18,few,TRBJ2-3,TGTGCCAGCTCACCGTTCGCGTCTAGCGGGAGGGGCACAGATACGCAGTATTTT,CASSPFASSGRGTDTQYF
TRBD1,TRBV5-1,many,TRBJ2-1,TGCGCCAGCAGCTTGACCGACAGGGACATTAATGAGCAGTTCTTC,CASSLTDRDINEQFF
-,TRBV2,few,TRBJ2-2,TGTGCCAGCAGTGTTTTCCGGTCCGGACCTACCGGGGAGCTGTTTTTT,CASSVFRSGPTGELFF
TRBD1,TRBV9,many,TRBJ2-7,TGTGCCAGCAGCGTTGGGGACAGGTACTCCTACGAGCAGTACTTC,CASSVGDRYSYEQYF
-,TRBV18,many,TRBJ2-5,TGTGCCAGCTCACCAAAAGAGACCCAGTACTTC,CASSPKETQYF
-,TRBV30,many,TRBJ1-4,TGTGCCTGGAGTACCTTGTTAGGCAGACATGAAAAACTGTTTTTT,CAWSTLLGRHEKLFF
-,TRBV4-3,many,TRBJ2-1,TGCGCCAGCAGCCAAGATTTGGAGGGCCGTAAGTTCTTC,CASSQDLEGRKFF
-,TRBV7-9,few,TRBJ1-2,TGTGCCAGCAGATCCGGGGACTTTTATGGCTACACCTTC,CASRSGDFYGYTF
-,TRBV5-1,few,TRBJ2-7,TGCGCCAGCAGAGAGGGGCTCTACGAGCAGTACTTC,CASREGLYEQYF
-,TRBV6-6,many,TRBJ2-2,TGTGCCAGCAGTCCCTCGGGGACCGGGGAGCTGTTTTTT,CASSPSGTGELFF
TRBD1,TRBV12-3/TRBV12-4,-,TRBJ2-2,TGTGCCAGCACCCCCTTAGGGACAGCGAACACCGGGGAGCTGTTTTTT,CASTPLGTANTGELFF
TRBD1,TRBV5-1,many,TRBJ2-2,TGCGCCAGCAGCCTGGGACAGTACACCGGGGAGCTGTTTTTT,CASSLGQYTGELFF
TRBD1,TRBV24-1,many,TRBJ2-7,TGTGCCACCAGAGCCGGGACAGGGGGTAGTGAGCAGTACTTC,CATRAGTGGSEQYF
-,TRBV9,many,TRBJ2-3,TGTGCCAGCAGCGTAGCAGATACGCAGTATTTT,CASSVADTQYF
-,TRBV5-1,few,TRBJ1-3,TGCGCCAGCAGCCCCGGTGGGGGCCACCTAATCTCTGGAAACACCATATATTTT,CASSPGGGHLISGNTIYF
TRBD1,TRBV20-1,many,TRBJ2-1,TGCAGTGCTAGAGGGGGGACAGCCTCCTACAATGAGCAGTTCTTC,CSARGGTASYNEQFF
-,TRBV9,many,TRBJ2-5,TGTGCCAGCAGCTCAAGAGGAGAGACCCAGTACTTC,CASSSRGETQYF
-,TRBV12-3/TRBV12-4,many,TRBJ1-2,TGTGCCAGCACTCTACAGGGAGTGGACTATGGCTACACCTTC,CASTLQGVDYGYTF
-,TRBV24-1,many,TRBJ1-5,TGTGCCACCAGTGATTCTCGGGGGATTCAGCCCCAGCATTTT,CATSDSRGIQPQHF
-,TRBV20-1,few,TRBJ2-1,TGCAGTGTGAGGGGGGACAATGAGCAGTTCTTC,CSVRGDNEQFF
-,TRBV12-3/TRBV12-4,few,TRBJ2-4,TGTGCCAGCAGTTTTGCCCAGGGCAAAAACATTCAGTACTTC,CASSFAQGKNIQYF
TRBD2,TRBV20-1,few,TRBJ2-4,TGCAGTGCAAAGAGGGGGACTAGCGGGAGGGCCAAAAACATTCAGTACTTC,CSAKRGTSGRAKNIQYF
TRBD2,TRBV5-1,many,TRBJ2-1,TGCGCCAGCAGCGAGGGACTAGCGAACAATGAGCAGTTCTTC,CASSEGLANNEQFF
-,TRBV19,many,TRBJ2-2,TGTGCCAGTAGTATAGATTGGAGGTTGCCCGGGGAGCTGTTTTTT,CASSIDWRLPGELFF
TRBD1,TRBV24-1,many,TRBJ2-2,TGTGCCACCGGGTCAGGGGGCATCACCGGGGAGCTGTTTTTT,CATGSGGITGELFF
-,TRBV7-8,-,TRBJ2-2,TGTGCCAGCAGCCAGACACCGCTAAACACCGGGGAGCTGTTTTTT,CASSQTPLNTGELFF
-,TRBV7-3,-,TRBJ2-3,TGTGCCAGCAGTCCCCCCGCTACAGATACGCAGTATTTT,CASSPPATDTQYF
-,TRBV15,many,TRBJ1-2,TGTGCCACCAGCCCTTGGACTGACCCCCTTAACTATGGCTACACCTTC,CATSPWTDPLNYGYTF